These T cell receptor beta chains were read from a single sample in a study of blood T cells in healthy people across ages. TCRdb fed the 5' RACE reads into MiXCR, producing one record per CDR3 protein. The sample contains approximately 780,000 distinct CDR3 sequences, roughly 24% of which appear only once. The data were also submitted as part of a second study, on T cells of mothers and their children.

The source material was blood. The origin of the receptors is a boy aged 5-17 years in good health. The CDR3 runs from the conserved cysteine through the conserved F or W. The D gene is left open where the match is weak. Not every row has a clone size; where given, it reads once, few, many or a size class.

CDR3 DNA | CDR3 protein | D gene | clone size | J gene | V gene
TGTGCCAGCAGCGTCGAACTAACGGAAGATACGCAGTATTTT | CASSVELTEDTQYF | - | few | TRBJ2-3 | TRBV9
TGTGCCAGTACTCCTGAAGGCAAAAACATTCAGTACTTC | CASTPEGKNIQYF | - | few | TRBJ2-4 | TRBV19
TGTGCCAGCAATCCCGGGTTGAGAGACGAGCAGTACTTC | CASNPGLRDEQYF | - | few | TRBJ2-7 | TRBV12-3/TRBV12-4
TGTGCCAGCAGTCAACAGCATCAGCGAGGTGAGCAGTTCTTC | CASSQQHQRGEQFF | - | few | TRBJ2-1 | TRBV28
TGCGCCAGCAGCTTCGGGCCTCCCTACAATGAGCAGTTCTTC | CASSFGPPYNEQFF | - | - | TRBJ2-1 | TRBV5-1
TGTGCCACCAGTGATTCGGGCGGACAGGGTATTAACAATGAGCAGTTCTTC | CATSDSGGQGINNEQFF | TRBD1 | few | TRBJ2-1 | TRBV24-1
TGCAGCGTTGAAGATCTCTCGGGGACAGATACGCAGTATTTT | CSVEDLSGTDTQYF | - | - | TRBJ2-3 | TRBV29-1
TGCGCCAGCAGCTTGGGGGCAGTCCTAGGAACCGAGCAGTACTTC | CASSLGAVLGTEQYF | - | few | TRBJ2-7 | TRBV5-1
TGTGCCAGCAGCCGACCCCTCCGGGGAAGAGCCCACGAGCAGTTCTTC | CASSRPLRGRAHEQFF | - | few | TRBJ2-1 | TRBV5-6
TGTGCCAGCAGCCAAGTTCGTCAGGTTCTAGGTGAAGCTTTCTTT | CASSQVRQVLGEAFF | - | few | TRBJ1-1 | TRBV14
TGTGCCAGCGCGGGGGCCAGCTCCTACAATGAGCAGTTCTTC | CASAGASSYNEQFF | - | few | TRBJ2-1 | TRBV12-3/TRBV12-4
TGTGCCAGCAGCCGGGACTACTCCACAGATGCGCAGTATTTT | CASSRDYSTDAQYF | TRBD2 | - | TRBJ2-3 | TRBV7-3
TGCGCCAGCAGCGGCCGGGACAGCTCCTACGAGCAGTACTTC | CASSGRDSSYEQYF | TRBD1 | few | TRBJ2-7 | TRBV5-1
TGTGCCAGCAGCTTAACAGCGGGGGGGCGCGCAGATACGCAGTATTTT | CASSLTAGGRADTQYF | TRBD2 | - | TRBJ2-3 | TRBV7-6
TGTGCCAGCAGTTTGATAGCGTCCGGCGAAGAGACCCAGTACTTC | CASSLIASGEETQYF | - | - | TRBJ2-5 | TRBV12-3/TRBV12-4
TGTGCCAGCAGCCAAGAGAACGGGGGATCCTACGAGCAGTACTTC | CASSQENGGSYEQYF | - | few | TRBJ2-7 | TRBV4-2
TGTGCCAGCAGTGACCTACCCGGACGACTAGCCAAAAACATTCAGTACTTC | CASSDLPGRLAKNIQYF | - | - | TRBJ2-4 | TRBV6-1
TGTGCCAGCCGCCATGGGGGCAGTCTAAGCTCTGGAAACACCATATATTTT | CASRHGGSLSSGNTIYF | - | few | TRBJ1-3 | TRBV6-1
TGTGCCAGCAGCCTCCGTGACAGGGGCCACGAGCAGTACTTC | CASSLRDRGHEQYF | TRBD1 | few | TRBJ2-7 | TRBV12-3/TRBV12-4
TGCAGTGCTCTAGCGGGGGGTTACAATGAGCAGTTCTTC | CSALAGGYNEQFF | TRBD2 | - | TRBJ2-1 | TRBV20-1
TGCAGTGCTAGTCACCAGGGTGCAGATACGCAGTATTTT | CSASHQGADTQYF | - | - | TRBJ2-3 | TRBV20-1
TGCGCCAGCAGCCAGATCCGGGCCAAGAACACCGGGGAGCTGTTTTTT | CASSQIRAKNTGELFF | - | - | TRBJ2-2 | TRBV4-1
TGTGCCAGCAGGGGACAGGGGGGGAATGAAAAACTGTTTTTT | CASRGQGGNEKLFF | TRBD1 | - | TRBJ1-4 | TRBV6-6
TGCAGTGCTAGTGTTCAATTAGGGGGTCAAGAGACCCAGTACTTC | CSASVQLGGQETQYF | - | - | TRBJ2-5 | TRBV20-1
TGCGCCAGCAGACCCAGGACGGAGGGCACAGATACGCAGTATTTT | CASRPRTEGTDTQYF | - | - | TRBJ2-3 | TRBV4-1
TGTGCCAGCAGTTTTGGTACAGGGAATTACGAGCAGTACTTC | CASSFGTGNYEQYF | - | - | TRBJ2-7 | TRBV12-3/TRBV12-4
TGTGCCAGCAGTTTTTACGGCGGCAGGCAGCCCCAGCATTTT | CASSFYGGRQPQHF | - | few | TRBJ1-5 | TRBV12-3/TRBV12-4
TGTGCCAGCACCTTATCTGGACTAGCCGACGTCCTGACTTTC | CASTLSGLADVLTF | TRBD2 | - | TRBJ2-6 | TRBV28
TGCGCCAGCAACATTCAGTACTTC | CASNIQYF | - | - | TRBJ2-4 | TRBV23-1
TGCGCCAGCAGCCACCACCAGGGGGGCAATCAGCCCCAGCATTTT | CASSHHQGGNQPQHF | TRBD1 | few | TRBJ1-5 | TRBV4-1
TGTGCCAGCAGTTATGACGAGAGCTCCTACAATGAGCAGTTCTTC | CASSYDESSYNEQFF | - | - | TRBJ2-1 | TRBV6-5
TGTGCCAGCGGAAAAGGTCAGCCCCAGCATTTT | CASGKGQPQHF | - | few | TRBJ1-5 | TRBV2
TGTGCCAGCAGCCAGAGACAGGGACGGGAAAACATTCAGTACTTC | CASSQRQGRENIQYF | TRBD1 | few | TRBJ2-4 | TRBV4-2
TGTGCCAGCAGCTTAAGAACTAGCGGGGGCGGAGGATCCAATGAGCAGTTCTTC | CASSLRTSGGGGSNEQFF | TRBD2 | many | TRBJ2-1 | TRBV7-6
TGTGCCAGCAACCAAGGGGGTTACGGTGAAGCTTTCTTT | CASNQGGYGEAFF | - | - | TRBJ1-1 | TRBV7-9
TGTGCCAGTAGTATTCACGGGAGCTCCTACGAGCAGTACTTC | CASSIHGSSYEQYF | - | - | TRBJ2-7 | TRBV19
TGTGCCAGCAGCCAAGAAGGGCCCTCAGTCACCGGGGAGCTGTTTTTT | CASSQEGPSVTGELFF | - | - | TRBJ2-2 | TRBV14
TGTGCCAGCAGCCCGCTTGCGGGGCTGGCGGGGGGAGAGACCCAGTACTTC | CASSPLAGLAGGETQYF | TRBD2 | - | TRBJ2-5 | TRBV11-2
TGTGCCAGCAGTTACTTAGGACACCGGGCAAGGAACACTGAAGCTTTCTTT | CASSYLGHRARNTEAFF | - | - | TRBJ1-1 | TRBV6-2/TRBV6-3
TGTGCCAGCAGTGAAGCCGCCGGGGCTGGTCAGCCCCAGCATTTT | CASSEAAGAGQPQHF | - | few | TRBJ1-5 | TRBV2
TGCGCCAGCAGTGAAACGGCGTCCTTTCAAGAGACCCAGTACTTC | CASSETASFQETQYF | - | - | TRBJ2-5 | TRBV10-2
TGTGCCTGGAGTGGTGGGAGCGGGAGTCGTGACTACGAGCAGTACTTC | CAWSGGSGSRDYEQYF | TRBD2 | - | TRBJ2-7 | TRBV30
TGTGCCAGCAGCTTACAGGGAGGACTAGCGGGGAGAACGGAGACCCAGTACTTC | CASSLQGGLAGRTETQYF | TRBD2 | - | TRBJ2-5 | TRBV7-3
TGTGCCAGCAACAGGGGGCTTGAGCAGTACTTC | CASNRGLEQYF | TRBD1 | - | TRBJ2-5 | TRBV28
TGTGCCAGCAGTGCTCTTGGGACAGGGAATGAGCAGTTCTTC | CASSALGTGNEQFF | TRBD1 | few | TRBJ2-1 | TRBV28
TGTGCTACCCGGCCGGACCGGAGTAGTGAGCAGTTCTTC | CATRPDRSSEQFF | - | - | TRBJ2-1 | TRBV12-3/TRBV12-4
TGTGCCAGCAGACAGGGAGGGGCCTACAATGAGCAGTTCTTC | CASRQGGAYNEQFF | - | few | TRBJ2-1 | TRBV14
TGCGCCAGCAGCCAACCTAGGGAGGGGGGGCGAAAACTGTTTTTT | CASSQPREGGRKLFF | - | - | TRBJ1-4 | TRBV4-1
TGTGCCAGCAGCCGAGGCGGCGGCGATAATTCACCCCTCCACTTT | CASSRGGGDNSPLHF | - | - | TRBJ1-6 | TRBV7-9
TGTGCCAGCAGCCAAGCGTCCAGAAGGTCACCCCTCCACTTT | CASSQASRRSPLHF | - | - | TRBJ1-6 | TRBV14